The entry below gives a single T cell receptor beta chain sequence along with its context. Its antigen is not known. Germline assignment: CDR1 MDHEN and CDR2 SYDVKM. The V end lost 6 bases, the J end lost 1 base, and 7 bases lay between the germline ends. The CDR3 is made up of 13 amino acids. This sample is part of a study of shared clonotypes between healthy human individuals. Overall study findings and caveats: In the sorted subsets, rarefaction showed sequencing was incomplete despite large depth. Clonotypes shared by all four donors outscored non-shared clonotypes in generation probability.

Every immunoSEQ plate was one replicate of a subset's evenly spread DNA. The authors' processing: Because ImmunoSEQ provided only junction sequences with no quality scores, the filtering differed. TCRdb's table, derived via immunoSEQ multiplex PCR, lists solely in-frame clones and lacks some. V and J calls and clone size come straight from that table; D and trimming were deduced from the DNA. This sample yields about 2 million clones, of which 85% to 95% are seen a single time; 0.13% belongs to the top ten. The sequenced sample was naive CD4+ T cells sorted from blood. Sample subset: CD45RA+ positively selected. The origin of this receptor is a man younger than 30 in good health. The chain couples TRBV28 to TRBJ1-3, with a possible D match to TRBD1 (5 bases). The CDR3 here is CASSGQSGNTIYF. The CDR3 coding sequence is TGTGCCAGCAGCGGACAATCTGGAAACACCATATATTTT.